A single sample gave rise to the 21 T cell receptor beta chains below, sequenced in a study of cytomegalovirus exposure and HLA in healthy donors. PCR employed 60 Vbeta and 13 Jbeta primers. TCRdb keeps only in-frame clones here, not all; method: immunoSEQ multiplex PCR. Of 120,000 or so clones in the sample, roughly 76% were seen once. The sample taken for sequencing was PBMCs. The receptors derive from a woman aged 45-60 years in good health and CMV-seronegative.

The chain has TRBV6-5 and TRBJ1-5; D is possibly TRBD1 (6 bases). V gave up 4 bases and J gave up 7 bases, with 20 bases separating them. There are 16 residues in the CDR3. Germline V CDR1 and CDR2: MNHEY, SVGAGI. CDR3 nucleotides: TGTGCCAGCAGTTCGAAGACAGGTCTCCTAGGACAGCCCCAGCATTTT. It is translated as CASSSKTGLLGQPQHF.

This chain connects TRBV2 to TRBJ2-1; D is ambiguous. This CDR3 is built from 14 residues. V was trimmed by 6 bases and J by 4 bases, leaving 13 bases between them. Germline V gene lookup returns CDR1 SNHLY and CDR2 FYNNEI. This CDR3 reads CASSDTESYNEQFF. The CDR3 DNA reads as TGTGCCAGCAGCGACACCGAAAGTTACAATGAGCAGTTCTTC.

This clone appeared a single time. The rearrangement links TRBV4-3 to TRBJ2-1; weak D call: TRBD1 (7 bases). Germline-derived CDR1 and CDR2 are LGHNA and YSLEER. V was trimmed by 0 bases and J by 6 bases, leaving 27 bases between them. The CDR3 runs 20 residues. CDR3 region: CASSQDGRDSLGGGGNEQFF. CDR3 DNA sequence: TGCGCCAGCAGCCAAGACGGGCGGGACAGTCTAGGAGGAGGGGGCAATGAGCAGTTCTTC.

This clone has just one count. The V call is TRBV28, the J call TRBJ2-7, with 13 bases that match TRBD2. The germline V gene has CDR1 MDHEN and CDR2 SYDVKM. The CDR3 extends over 15 amino acids. The junction had 11 bases not matched to a gene; V was cut back by 8 bases and J by 7 bases. The DNA for the CDR3 is TGTGCCAGCGCCCCTGGACTAGCGGGAGTATGGGAGCAGTACTTC. Protein product: CASAPGLAGVWEQYF.

The chain's CDR3 is CASSSPTSGGQETQYF. The CDR3 DNA reads TGTGCCAGTAGTAGCCCGACTAGCGGGGGACAAGAGACCCAGTACTTC. The V call is TRBV19, the J call TRBJ2-5; 12 nucleotides align to TRBD2. The CDR3 runs 16 residues. Trimming took 4 bases from V and 2 from J; bases not matched to a gene: 5. Germline CDR1 is LNHDA and CDR2 is SQIVND (reference sequence).

As regards this clone: Other nucleotide sequences from this sample produce the same CDR3. The rearrangement links TRBV7-9 to TRBJ1-1; D remains unclear. CDR3 length equals 13 residues. The V end lost 1 base, the J end lost 1 base, and 4 bases lay between the germline ends. Germline V gene sequence: CDR1 SEHNR, CDR2 FQNEAQ (reference sequence). CDR3 protein: CASSLGQNTEAFF. CDR3 nucleotides: TGTGCCAGCAGCTTAGGACAGAACACTGAAGCTTTCTTT. Looking up the rest from reference TRBV7-9 and TRBJ1-1 gives the full variable domain: DTGVSQNPRHKITKRGQNVTFRCDPISEHNRLYWYRQTLGQGPEFLTYFQNEAQLEKSRLLSDRFSAERPKGSFSTLEIQRTEQGDSAMYLCASSLGQNTEAFFGQGTRLTVV.

The chain employs TRBV9 and TRBJ2-1; perhaps TRBD2 as D (5 bases). The CDR3 is made up of 14 amino acids. Germline values: CDR1 SGDLS, CDR2 YYNGEE. Trimming removed 5 bases from V and 4 bases from J, with 13 bases in between. CDR3 region: CASRAGVGYNEQFF. For the CDR3, the DNA is TGTGCCAGCAGGGCCGGGGTTGGGTACAATGAGCAGTTCTTC.

The chain uses TRBV6-4 and TRBJ2-2; maybe TRBD1 (6 bases). The V gene's germline CDR1 is MRHNA and CDR2 SNTAGT. The length of the CDR3 is 15 residues. Trimming cost V 8 bases and J 4 bases, with 17 bases left between them. The CDR3 coding sequence is TGTGCCAGCTCCTTGGGCGGCAGGGGCACCGGGGAGCTGTTTTTT. Its translation: CASSLGGRGTGELFF.

V is TRBV16 and J is TRBJ1-1; the D is unclear. The V gene's germline CDR1 is KGHSY and CDR2 FQNENV. The CDR3 has 14 amino acids. V was cut by 5 bases and J by 2 bases, with 12 bases left in between. CDR3: CASSTVRGNTEAFF. CDR3 bases: TGTGCCAGCAGCACGGTCCGAGGCAACACTGAAGCTTTCTTT.

Only one count was recorded for this clone. The chain recombines TRBV27 with TRBJ2-1, with 12 bases lining up with TRBD1. With 6 bases clipped from V and 6 bases from J, the junction kept 6 bases outside the gene matches. The CDR3 length is 15 residues. Germline V gene data show CDR1 as MNHEY and CDR2 as SMNVEV (reference sequence). The CDR3 here is CASSLGQGARNEQFF. The CDR3 DNA reads as TGTGCCAGCAGCCTGGGACAGGGGGCCCGCAATGAGCAGTTCTTC.

This chain joins TRBV27 and TRBJ2-1; 10 nucleotides line up with TRBD1. V trimming: 1 base; J trimming: 16 bases; junction bases outside the gene matches: 4. This CDR3 spans 12 amino acids. Germline assignment: CDR1 MNHEY and CDR2 SMNVEV (reference sequence). The CDR3 bases are TGTGCCAGCAGTTTATACGGGACAGGGGTTTTCTTC. As protein: CASSLYGTGVFF.

The chain recombines TRBV7-9 with TRBJ2-3, with D possibly matching TRBD2 (5 bases). Germline V gene lookup returns CDR1 SEHNR and CDR2 FQNEAQ (reference sequence). V was cut by 2 bases and J by 4 bases, with 13 bases left in between. CDR3 length: 15 residues. Here the CDR3 DNA reads TGTGCCAGCAGCTTATTTCTGAGCGGATCAGATACGCAGTATTTT. Protein sequence: CASSLFLSGSDTQYF.

The chain employs TRBV2 and TRBJ2-3; no clear D gene. The length of the CDR3 is 11 residues. Germline V gene lookup returns CDR1 SNHLY and CDR2 FYNNEI. Trimming took 3 bases from V and 6 from J, leaving 4 bases between them. CDR3 bases: TGTGCCAGCAGTGATATTGATACGCAGTATTTT. The encoded protein is CASSDIDTQYF. Together with reference TRBV2 and TRBJ2-3, the CDR3 gives the full variable domain: EPEVTQTPSHQVTQMGQEVILRCVPISNHLYFYWYRQILGQKVEFLVSFYNNEISEKSEIFDDQFSVERPDGSNFTLKIRSTKLEDSAMYFCASSDIDTQYFGPGTRLTVL.

The gene calls are TRBV11-2 and TRBJ1-1; D perhaps matches TRBD1 (5 bases). Trimming pared 1 base from V and 4 bases from J, leaving 13 bases between. The germline CDR1 and CDR2 sequences are SGHAT and FQNNGV. The CDR3 extends over 15 amino acids. The DNA for the CDR3 is TGTGCCAGCAGCTTAGGGGCAGGGCGCTTCACTGAAGCTTTCTTT. Translating it yields CASSLGAGRFTEAFF.

CDR3 sequence: CASSLRTGGEQYF. DNA of the CDR3: TGTGCCAGCAGTCTCCGGACTGGCGGCGAGCAGTACTTC. The chain combines TRBV27 with TRBJ2-7, with a tentative D call TRBD2 (5 bases). Germline CDR1 and CDR2: MNHEY and SMNVEV (reference sequence). Trimming stripped 5 bases from V and 6 bases from J, with 14 bases between. The CDR3 is 13 residues long.

The J gene is TRBJ1-4, the V gene TRBV13; 7 nucleotides agree with TRBD1. The V gene's germline CDR1 is PRHDT and CDR2 FYEKMQ (reference sequence). The V gene end was trimmed by 1 base and the J gene end by 9 bases; junction bases not matched to a gene: 11. The CDR3 consists of 16 residues. CDR3 residues: CASSLADRAVRKKLFF. The CDR3 coding sequence is TGTGCCAGCAGCTTAGCCGACAGGGCGGTTAGGAAAAAACTGTTTTTT.

Of note for this clone: Its ends do not fully match the called genes, so a read error is possible. The rearrangement uses TRBV18 and TRBJ2-5, with 7 bases identical to TRBD2. Germline CDR1 reads KGHSH; CDR2 reads LQKENI. The CDR3 is made up of 12 amino acids. The DNA for the CDR3 is TGTGCCAGCTCAGCTCCTCTAGCGGCGACGAACTTC. This gives the protein CASSAPLAATNF.

This clone was recorded a few times. The chain employs TRBV7-2 and TRBJ2-3; 9 nucleotides align to TRBD2. Germline assignment: CDR1 SGHTA and CDR2 FQGNSA. This CDR3 is built from 17 residues. Unmatched junction bases numbered 16, after V lost 4 bases and J lost 8 bases. The CDR3 bases are TGTGCCAGCAGCTCAGCTAGGGGGCGGGAGGGCCGGGTTACGCAGTATTTT. Protein sequence: CASSSARGREGRVTQYF.

The rearrangement uses TRBV7-3 and TRBJ2-5; D is possibly TRBD2 (6 bases). Deletions cut 6 bases from V and 4 bases from J, with 15 bases between. CDR1 and CDR2 from the germline V gene are SGHTA and FQGTGA. The CDR3 contains 14 residues. The CDR3 is CASSSFGGSETQYF. The CDR3 DNA sequence: TGTGCCAGCAGTTCCTTCGGAGGGTCAGAGACCCAGTACTTC. The full variable domain, in which reference TRBV7-3 and TRBJ2-5 provide the parts outside the CDR3, is GAGVSQTPSNKVTEKGKYVELRCDPISGHTALYWYRQSLGQGPEFLIYFQGTGAADDSGLPNDRFFAVRPEGSVSTLKIQRTERGDSAVYLCASSSFGGSETQYFGPGTRLLVL.

This clone was seen a handful of times. The J gene is TRBJ1-6, the V gene TRBV6-5; no firm D call. The V end was cut by 6 bases, the J end by 5 bases, with 11 bases between. The CDR3 covers 14 residues. The germline V gene encodes CDR1 MNHEY and CDR2 SVGAGI. CDR3 residues: CASSRREDNSPLHF. CDR3 nucleotides: TGTGCCAGCAGCCGACGAGAGGATAATTCACCCCTCCACTTT.

The chain carries TRBV7-6 and TRBJ2-5, with 16 bases aligning to TRBD2. Germline V gives CDR1 SGHVS, CDR2 FNYEAQ. The CDR3 has 21 residues. The V and J ends lost 4 bases and 5 bases, in that order; junction bases with no gene match: 19. CDR3 in DNA: TGTGCCAGCAGCTCGGTGGGGTCCCCGGGACTAGCGGGAGGGATGGCGGAGACCCAGTACTTC. Protein: CASSSVGSPGLAGGMAETQYF.